These T cell receptor beta chains were read from a single sample in a study of CD8+CD57+ T cells in acquired aplastic anemia. MiXCR, run by TCRdb on the reads, gives a single entry per CDR3 protein. This sample has under 200,000 distinct CDR3 sequences; 65% to 75% occur once, and the top ten carry approximately 48%. Source material: sorted CD4+, CD8+, or CD8+CD57+ T cells (not recorded which) from PBMCs. The receptors here all came from a human donor with aplastic anemia. The CDR3 runs from the conserved cysteine through the conserved F or W.

>12|TRBV12-3/TRBV12-4|TRBJ1-2
CASSNRDYGYTF
>14|TRBV29-1|TRBJ2-3
CSAGLLARTDTQYF
>14|TRBV20-1|TRBJ1-1
CSARIGGGNTEAFF
>14|TRBV5-6|TRBJ1-1
CASSLAGRGTEAFF
>13|TRBV4-3|TRBJ2-7
CASSRIAGAEQYF
>14|TRBV19|TRBJ2-3
CASSMKGDTDTQYF
>12|TRBV29-1|TRBJ1-2
CSVEDSNYGYTF
>14|TRBV24-1|TRBJ2-1
CATSDKGAGNEQFF
>15|TRBV7-2|TRBJ2-5
CASSPRRGGQETQYF
>14|TRBV2|TRBJ2-5
CASSYSVLAETQYF
>14|TRBV7-8|TRBJ1-1
CASSPGTLNTEAFF
>14|TRBV20-1|TRBJ2-3
CSACGDVSTDTQYF
>15|TRBV5-5|TRBJ2-5
CASSPGTLTVETQYF
>12|TRBV7-2|TRBJ1-1
CASSPGPGAAFF
>17|TRBV15|TRBJ2-1
CATSRVSGSGDRNEQFF
>17|TRBV6-5|TRBJ2-7
CASSTGLFPALYYEQYF
>11|TRBV7-9|TRBJ2-1
CASSRYNEQFF
>13|TRBV7-9|TRBJ1-5
CASSLKWDQPQHF
>14|TRBV20-1|TRBJ2-5
CSARRTGGAETQYF
>13|TRBV5-1|TRBJ2-5
CASSFRLKETQYF
>14|TRBV24-1|TRBJ1-2
CATSDPDRGVGYTF
>13|TRBV7-3|TRBJ1-2
CASSLDGHYGYTF
>14|TRBV5-1|TRBJ2-7
CASSLAIGSREQYF
>16|TRBV7-9|TRBJ2-7
CASSLSSRGRSYEQYF
>13|TRBV10-3|TRBJ2-3
CAISGHDSDTQYF
>12|TRBV11-1|TRBJ1-1
CASSLISTEAFF
>14|TRBV19|TRBJ2-5
CASSRTSGQETQYF
>13|TRBV5-1|TRBJ2-7
CASSLAIGYEQYF
>15|TRBV20-1|TRBJ2-1
CSVEDGDRLPNEQFF
>13|TRBV29-1|TRBJ2-7
CSVGRQGAYEQYF
>14|TRBV19|TRBJ2-7
CASSIQWPLYEQYF
>15|TRBV29-1|TRBJ2-7
CSVEDEKGAAYEQYF